Listed below are T cell receptor beta chains from one sample, sequenced in a study of control samples from healthy donors and cancer patients. Sequencing was performed with immunoSEQ multiplex PCR; in TCRdb, only in-frame clones are kept and a portion is missing. The sample includes about 170,000 clones, approximately 94% of them seen just once. Specimen: blood. These TCRs come from a woman aged 18-29 years in good health. Each CDR3 is given with its conserved first and last residue. A D gene is named only where the DNA matches it firmly. The size of a clone is reported for some rows only, either as once, few or many, or as a class for expanded clones.

few	TRBV4-1	TRBJ2-3	TRBD2	TGCGCCAGCAGCCATTTGGGACTAGCGGGAGGGCCTCAAGGCACAGATACGCAGTATTTT	CASSHLGLAGGPQGTDTQYF
NA	TRBV11-2	TRBJ1-1	NA	TGTGCCAGCAGCCTCCGGGTTAGTATAGCTGAAGCTTTCTTT	CASSLRVSIAEAFF
NA	TRBV6-5	TRBJ2-1	NA	TGTGCCAGCAGCCCAGACCGGGGCCGATACAATGAGCAGTTCTTC	CASSPDRGRYNEQFF
NA	TRBV6-4	TRBJ2-1	TRBD2	TGTGCCAGCAGTGGCCTAGCGGGAGTGGATGAGCAGTTCTTC	CASSGLAGVDEQFF
NA	TRBV2	TRBJ1-5	NA	TGTGCCAGCAGCGCCGGACAGTCGGGCAATCAGCCCCAGCATTTT	CASSAGQSGNQPQHF
NA	TRBV11-2	TRBJ2-2	NA	TGTGCCAGCGCGCCCATAAAAGGGGACACCGGGGAGCTGTTTTTT	CASAPIKGDTGELFF
NA	TRBV3-1/TRBV3-2	TRBJ2-1	NA	TGTGCCAGCAGCCAAGAGGACTCTATCAGCTCCTACAATGAGCAGTTCTTC	CASSQEDSISSYNEQFF
NA	TRBV2	TRBJ1-1	NA	TGTGCCAGCAATGGGGAACGAAACACTGAAGCTTTCTTT	CASNGERNTEAFF
NA	TRBV9	TRBJ2-2	NA	TGTGCCAGCAGCGTAGAGGGGCGCGACGCCGGGGAGCTGTTTTTT	CASSVEGRDAGELFF
NA	TRBV25-1	TRBJ1-3	NA	TGTGCCAGCAGTTGGGGGCTCTCTGGAAACACCATATATTTT	CASSWGLSGNTIYF
NA	TRBV25-1	TRBJ1-1	NA	TGTGCCAGCAGTGAATTGGCAGGGGCGGACGCTGAAGCTTTCTTT	CASSELAGADAEAFF
NA	TRBV19	TRBJ2-1	TRBD1	TGTGCCAGTAGTATAGATATGGGACAGCGGCACGTCTTC	CASSIDMGQRHVF
NA	TRBV2	TRBJ2-2	NA	TGTGCCAGCAGTGGCAACACCGGGGAGCTGTTTTTT	CASSGNTGELFF
NA	TRBV6-2/TRBV6-3	TRBJ2-4	TRBD1	TGTGCCAGCAGCTCGGACAGGGGAGCCAAAAACATTCAGTACTTC	CASSSDRGAKNIQYF
NA	TRBV6-1	TRBJ1-1	NA	TGTGCCAGCAGTGAGGGGTCCCGGGACGGGCCAAAAATCTTT	CASSEGSRDGPKIF
NA	TRBV9	TRBJ1-4	NA	TGTGCCAGCAGCGCGGACTGGTGGGATGAAAAACTGTTTTTT	CASSADWWDEKLFF
NA	TRBV19	TRBJ2-7	NA	TGTGCCACCTCCCCACAGGGAGCTGTGCACGAGCAGTACTTC	CATSPQGAVHEQYF
NA	TRBV7-2	TRBJ2-7	NA	TGTGCCAGTGGTACGCCCAGCTCCTACGAGCAGTACTTC	CASGTPSSYEQYF
NA	TRBV24-1	TRBJ2-1	TRBD2	TGTGCCACCAGTGATCCTCCTTTTCCCGGGGGGGGATACAATGAGCAGTTCTTC	CATSDPPFPGGGYNEQFF
NA	TRBV6-5	TRBJ2-7	NA	TGTGCCAGCAGTTACGGGCTAGCGAGCTACGAGCAGTACTTC	CASSYGLASYEQYF
NA	TRBV7-9	TRBJ1-1	NA	TGTGCCAGCAGCAGCTACATGAACACTGAAGCTTTCTTT	CASSSYMNTEAFF
NA	TRBV19	TRBJ1-3	TRBD1	TGTGCCAGTAGTATTTGGGGGCAGGGGGAATTTGGAAACACCATATATTTT	CASSIWGQGEFGNTIYF
few	TRBV7-9	TRBJ1-3	NA	TGTGCCAGCAGCGCCCATGGCCGGAGCTCTGGAAACACCATATATTTT	CASSAHGRSSGNTIYF
NA	TRBV3-1/TRBV3-2	TRBJ1-2	TRBD1	TGTGCCAGCAGCCAAGAGGGTAAGGGGGCGCGTCGGGGCTACACCTTC	CASSQEGKGARRGYTF
NA	TRBV11-3	TRBJ2-1	NA	TGTGCCAGCAGCTCCGGCTCTGGAAGTGAGCAGTTCTTC	CASSSGSGSEQFF
NA	TRBV24-1	TRBJ2-5	TRBD2	TGTGCCACCAGTGAACTAGCGGGGACCCAGTACTTC	CATSELAGTQYF
NA	TRBV24-1	TRBJ1-2	NA	TGTGCCACCAGTGCCCCTGGGGGGAACTATGGCTACACCTTC	CATSAPGGNYGYTF
NA	TRBV5-1	TRBJ2-5	NA	TGCGCCAGCAGCCCCGAAGGGGGTTCAGAGACCCAGTACTTC	CASSPEGGSETQYF
few	TRBV11-3	TRBJ2-7	NA	TGTGCCAGCAGCTCCAAATGCCGGCAGCAGTACTTC	CASSSKCRQQYF
once	TRBV18	TRBJ1-4	TRBD1	TGTGCCAGCTCACCCAACGGACAGGGAGGAAGGGAAAAACTGTTTTTT	CASSPNGQGGREKLFF
NA	TRBV19	TRBJ1-1	NA	TGTGCCAGTAGTACAGGGGCCTGGAGTGAGACTGAAGCTTTCTTT	CASSTGAWSETEAFF
NA	TRBV4-1	TRBJ2-7	TRBD2	TGCGCCAGCAGCCCTAGCGGCCCCTACGAGCAGTACTTC	CASSPSGPYEQYF
NA	TRBV11-3	TRBJ1-2	NA	TGTGCCAGCAGTTTCGGGGAAGATGGCTACACCTTC	CASSFGEDGYTF
NA	TRBV3-1/TRBV3-2	TRBJ2-7	NA	TGTGCCAGCAGCCAAGAATTACGGGGGTGGAATTCCTACGAGCAGTACTTC	CASSQELRGWNSYEQYF
NA	TRBV18	TRBJ1-3	TRBD1	TGTGCCAGCTCACCAGGACAGGCGGTAACTGGAAACACCATATATTTT	CASSPGQAVTGNTIYF
once	TRBV11-2	TRBJ1-2	NA	TGTGCCAGCACCTTGAAAATATTTAGGGATTATGGCTACACCTTC	CASTLKIFRDYGYTF
once	TRBV2	TRBJ2-7	TRBD2	TGTGCCAGCAGTGGGGAGCGGGAGGGCTCCTCCTACGAGCAGTACTTC	CASSGEREGSSYEQYF
NA	TRBV12-5	TRBJ2-3	NA	TGTGCTAGTGGTTTGGCCGGCACAGATACGCAGTATTTT	CASGLAGTDTQYF
NA	TRBV7-9	TRBJ1-1	NA	TGTGCCAGCAGCCCTGTGACAGCGAACACTGAAGCTTTCTTT	CASSPVTANTEAFF
NA	TRBV28	TRBJ1-2	NA	TGTGCCAGCAGTTTAACCTATGGCTACACCTTC	CASSLTYGYTF
NA	TRBV18	TRBJ2-1	TRBD2	TGTGCCAGCTCACCGAGGAGGGGTAGCGGGGGTTACAATGAGCAGTTCTTC	CASSPRRGSGGYNEQFF
once	TRBV11-3	TRBJ1-1	NA	TGTGCCAGCAGCTTAGTTGCCCCCCGAGTAACTGAAGCTTTCTTT	CASSLVAPRVTEAFF
NA	TRBV24-1	TRBJ2-7	NA	TGTGCCCCCCCGTCGCAGGGTCCCTACGAGCAGTACTTC	CAPPSQGPYEQYF